The present entry profiles one T cell receptor (beta chain) with its context. The authors' processing: It was from reference gene primer amplification that nucleated cell counts were estimated. Libraries were prepared by immunoSEQ multiplex PCR; TCRdb keeps only in-frame clonotypes and omits some of them. V, J and clone size are those of that table, while D and trimming were read from the DNA. The sample holds about 260,000 clones; around four fifths are singletons and the top ten take 4% to 4.5%. Germline lookup yields CDR1 MNHEY and CDR2 SMNVEV (reference sequence). V gave up 3 bases and J gave up 2 bases, with 8 bases separating them. The CDR3 runs to 14 residues. The data were taken from a study of blood T cell repertoires in COVID-19. The overall study: T cells, B-cell-depleted T cells, or PBMCs supplied cDNA or gDNA.

Input material: peripheral blood. The chain combines TRBV27 with TRBJ2-1, with D tentatively TRBD2 (5 bases). The source is a man aged 60 to 69 with acute or convalescent COVID-19. The CDR3 sequence: CASSFPSTYNEQFF. The CDR3 coding sequence is TGTGCCAGCAGTTTTCCTAGCACCTACAATGAGCAGTTCTTC.